This T cell receptor beta chain was captured in a study of cytomegalovirus exposure and HLA in healthy donors. Germline CDR1 SGHDT, CDR2 YYEEEE. CDR3 length: 15 residues. Use of 60 Vbeta and 13 Jbeta primers characterized the PCR. Here immunoSEQ multiplex PCR was the method, and the copy in TCRdb shows in-frame clones only, minus some. The data contain 200,000 or so clones, around 73% of them seen just once; the ten biggest clones take up 2.5% to 3.5%. This clonotype originated in a woman in her twenties or thirties in good health and CMV-seronegative. The chain is built from TRBV5-6 and TRBJ2-5; the D gene is possibly TRBD1 (5 bases). TRBJ2-7 matches the DNA end more closely, so the J call is doubtful. The sequenced sample was PBMCs. The CDR3 DNA reads as TGTGCCAGCAGCTTAGGCAGGGCAAATTGGTTCGAGCAGTACTTC. Protein: CASSLGRANWFEQYF.